The rows below give T cell receptor beta chains drawn from one sample of a study of shared clonotypes between healthy human individuals. Method: immunoSEQ multiplex PCR; TCRdb's copy keeps in-frame clones and lacks some. The sample lists millions of clones, more than 90% occurring once. Sequenced sample: naive CD4+ T cells sorted from blood. These receptors came from a man aged 18 to 29 in good health. CDR3s include the opening cysteine and the closing phenylalanine or tryptophan. The D gene is left open where the match is weak. The size field is filled for only some rows; it gives once, few, many or a size class.

TRBD2,NA,TRBJ2-5,TRBV6-1,CASSAQLAGGQETQYF,TGTGCCAGCAGTGCCCAACTAGCGGGGGGGCAGGAGACCCAGTACTTC
TRBD1,once,TRBJ2-3,TRBV11-2,CASSRTGRDDTQYF,TGTGCCAGCAGCCGGACAGGGCGGGATGATACGCAGTATTTT
TRBD2,NA,TRBJ2-3,TRBV10-3,CAISGLSGGAADTQYF,TGTGCCATCAGTGGGCTTAGCGGGGGGGCCGCAGATACGCAGTATTTT
NA,NA,TRBJ2-1,TRBV5-4,CASSLQVLSSYNEQFF,TGTGCCAGCAGCTTGCAGGTCCTGAGCTCCTACAATGAGCAGTTCTTC
NA,NA,TRBJ2-7,TRBV7-9,CASSSYQGRTGEQYF,TGTGCCAGCAGCTCGTACCAGGGACGCACGGGCGAGCAGTACTTC
NA,NA,TRBJ2-1,TRBV10-3,CAISESGSSYNEQFF,TGTGCCATCAGTGAGTCGGGATCTTCCTACAATGAGCAGTTCTTC
NA,NA,TRBJ1-6,TRBV23-1,CASSWRHGSPLHF,TGCGCCAGCAGTTGGCGGCATGGTTCACCCCTCCACTTT
TRBD2,NA,TRBJ2-5,TRBV2,CASIIAGKGETQYF,TGTGCCAGCATTATAGCGGGAAAGGGAGAGACCCAGTACTTC
TRBD1,NA,TRBJ2-5,TRBV2,CASSDRGTNQETQYF,TGTGCCAGCAGCGACAGGGGGACCAACCAAGAGACCCAGTACTTC
TRBD2,NA,TRBJ2-7,TRBV11-2,CASSLGWRTSGGTSGQYF,TGTGCCAGCAGCTTAGGGTGGAGGACTAGCGGGGGGACGAGTGGGCAGTACTTC
NA,NA,TRBJ2-2,TRBV5-4,CASTLDGVGELFF,TGTGCCAGCACACTAGACGGGGTCGGGGAGCTGTTTTTT
NA,NA,TRBJ2-7,TRBV5-1,CASSLVTGGIYEQYF,TGCGCCAGCAGCTTGGTGACAGGTGGGATCTACGAGCAGTACTTC
TRBD2,NA,TRBJ2-1,TRBV5-4,CASSLIAGDNEQFF,TGTGCCAGCAGCTTAATAGCGGGGGACAATGAGCAGTTCTTC
TRBD1,NA,TRBJ1-2,TRBV28,CASRSAGQGIDGYTF,TGTGCCAGCAGATCTGCTGGACAGGGGATCGATGGCTACACCTTC
TRBD1,NA,TRBJ1-6,TRBV7-2,CASSSRTGDNSPLHF,TGTGCCAGCAGCTCCCGGACAGGGGATAATTCACCCCTCCACTTT
NA,NA,TRBJ2-7,TRBV5-4,CASSSQGTTRLHEQYF,TGTGCCAGCAGCTCACAAGGGACAACCAGGCTCCACGAGCAGTACTTC
TRBD1,NA,TRBJ2-7,TRBV5-8,CASSLRDRSGEQYF,TGTGCCAGCAGTCTCCGGGACAGGTCGGGAGAGCAGTACTTC
NA,NA,TRBJ2-3,TRBV7-9,CASSLRSGKGTDTQYF,TGTGCCAGCAGCTTAAGAAGCGGTAAGGGAACAGATACGCAGTATTTT
NA,NA,TRBJ1-3,TRBV9,CASSALRDKPLGSGNTIYF,TGTGCCAGCAGCGCCCTTCGGGACAAGCCTCTAGGGTCTGGAAACACCATATATTTT
NA,NA,TRBJ1-1,TRBV18,CASSSVSPTEAFF,TGTGCCAGCTCATCCGTATCTCCGACTGAAGCTTTCTTT